Below, 20 T cell receptor beta chains from the same sample are listed, as sequenced in a study of long-term antiretroviral therapy in people with HIV. Samples were assayed with immunoSEQ v3.0 at survey level. Some clones are missing from TCRdb's copy, which holds only in-frame ones; the method was immunoSEQ multiplex PCR. The sample carries fewer than 8,500 clones, roughly 67% recorded once. The sample in question was unsorted PBMCs, obtained 0.2 years after starting antiretroviral therapy. The receptors here all came from a man aged 35 to 55 with HIV.

The chain couples TRBV30 to TRBJ1-1; D is unclear. CDR3 length equals 13 residues. V was clipped by 7 bases and J by 0 bases, with 12 bases between them. The germline gives CDR1 GTSNPN, CDR2 SVGIG (reference sequence). The CDR3 DNA reads TGTGCCTTTGGAGAGCCGATGAACACTGAAGCTTTCTTT. Translated: CAFGEPMNTEAFF.

The V gene is TRBV29-1, the J gene TRBJ1-2; D is perhaps TRBD1 (6 bases). V gave up 0 bases and J gave up 4 bases, with 18 bases separating them. The CDR3 totals 16 residues. Germline V gene data show CDR1 as SQVTM and CDR2 as ANQGSEA. CDR3 coding DNA: TGCAGCGTTGAAGAAGGGGGGATACAGGGCCGCTATGGCTACACCTTC. Its protein product is CSVEEGGIQGRYGYTF.

The chain carries TRBV30 and TRBJ1-1, with 7 positions matching TRBD1. V shed 2 bases, J shed 3 bases, and the junction held 6 bases outside the gene matches. The CDR3 covers 14 residues. Germline V gene sequence: CDR1 GTSNPN, CDR2 SVGIG (reference sequence). The CDR3 coding sequence is TGTGCCTGGAGTAAGGGGGCGCGGGACACTGAAGCTTTCTTT. Its protein product is CAWSKGARDTEAFF.

The chain employs TRBV6-1 and TRBJ2-7; D is undetermined. The germline gives CDR1 MNHNS, CDR2 SASEGT. The CDR3 has 14 residues. Trimming took 7 bases from V and 2 from J, leaving 15 bases between them. The CDR3: CASIRTFFAYEQYF. The CDR3 DNA is TGTGCCAGCATCAGGACCTTTTTTGCCTACGAGCAGTACTTC.

In its sample, this clone was seen a few times. This rearrangement joins TRBV25-1 to TRBJ1-5; D not certain. Trimming took 6 bases from V and 0 from J, leaving 6 bases between them. Germline loops: CDR1 MGHDK, CDR2 SYGVNS. The CDR3 consists of 13 residues. In nucleotides, the CDR3 is TGTGCCAGCAGAGATAATAGCAATCAGCCCCAGCATTTT. This sequence encodes CASRDNSNQPQHF.

The DNA of the CDR3 is TGTGCCAGCAGTGTGGGTCAGGGTGGGGAGACCCAGTACTTC. This translates into CASSVGQGGETQYF. The chain has TRBV25-1 and TRBJ2-5; D possibly corresponds to TRBD1 (5 bases). The CDR3 sequence is 14 residues long. The V end was cut by 4 bases, the J end by 5 bases, with 14 bases between. Germline lookup yields CDR1 MGHDK and CDR2 SYGVNS.

This chain links TRBV9 with TRBJ2-5, with 8 bases aligning to TRBD1. CDR3 size: 18 residues. Trimming removed 0 bases from V and 5 bases from J; junction bases left unmatched: 15. CDR1 and CDR2 (germline): SGDLS, YYNGEE. The CDR3 sequence is CASSVGPGQGISGETQYF. For the CDR3, the DNA is TGTGCCAGCAGCGTAGGTCCCGGACAGGGCATTTCTGGGGAGACCCAGTACTTC.

The genes are TRBV30 and TRBJ1-5; tentatively, D is TRBD1 (5 bases). CDR1 is GTSNPN, CDR2 SVGIG, per germline (reference sequence). There are 14 residues in the CDR3. The ends were cut back, 3 bases at V and 3 bases at J, with 12 bases in the middle. CDR3 region: CAWSGGTNNQPQHF. Here the CDR3 DNA reads TGTGCCTGGAGCGGAGGGACCAACAATCAGCCCCAGCATTTT. Together with reference TRBV30 and TRBJ1-5, the CDR3 gives the full variable domain: SQTIHQWPATLVQPVGSPLSLECTVEGTSNPNLYWYRQAAGRGLQLLFYSVGIGQISSEVPQNLSASRPQDRQFILSSKKLLLSDSGFYLCAWSGGTNNQPQHFGDGTRLSIL.

V gene TRBV6-1 combines with J gene TRBJ1-5; D uncertain. Germline lookup yields CDR1 MNHNS and CDR2 SASEGT. The V gene lost 1 base and the J gene lost 1 base, with 11 bases spanning the gap. This CDR3 comprises 16 residues. The CDR3 loop reads CASSEEAQWSNQPQHF. In nucleotides, the CDR3 is TGTGCCAGCAGTGAAGAGGCCCAATGGAGCAATCAGCCCCAGCATTTT.

The V call is TRBV11-2, the J call TRBJ2-1, with D possibly being TRBD2 (7 bases). The CDR3 has 15 residues. Germline lookup yields CDR1 SGHAT and CDR2 FQNNGV. V was clipped by 1 base and J by 6 bases, with 13 bases between them. CDR3 in amino acids: CASSLGGGAANEQFF. In DNA, the CDR3 is TGTGCCAGCAGCTTAGGAGGGGGGGCGGCCAATGAGCAGTTCTTC.

The chain uses TRBV12-5 and TRBJ2-1; no definite D call. Germline V gene sequence: CDR1 LGHNT, CDR2 FRNRAP. Trimming left V 6 bases short and J 7 bases short, with 10 bases between. The CDR3 runs to 12 residues. Written as DNA, the CDR3 is TGTGCTAGTGGGTCGTGGGGTAATGAGCAGTTCTTC. Translating gives CASGSWGNEQFF.

The J gene is TRBJ2-3, the V gene TRBV6-5; D ambiguous. The CDR3 is 13 amino acids. The germline V gene has CDR1 MNHEY and CDR2 SVGAGI. V lost 4 bases and J lost 10, with 15 bases in between. The CDR3 reads CASSFNGKKAQYF. In DNA form, the CDR3 reads TGTGCCAGCAGTTTTAATGGGAAAAAGGCGCAGTATTTT.

Here the CDR3 reads CASSLTAEAFF. DNA of the CDR3: TGTGCCAGCAGCCTGACAGCTGAAGCTTTCTTT. This sequence joins TRBV7-9 and TRBJ1-1; maybe TRBD1 (5 bases). V was trimmed by 5 bases and J by 6 bases, leaving 7 bases between them. Germline V gene lookup returns CDR1 SEHNR and CDR2 FQNEAQ (reference sequence). This CDR3 comprises 11 residues.

Written as DNA, the CDR3 is TGTGCCAGCAGCTTTCCCCAGGCGAACACTGAAGCTTTCTTT. It yields the protein CASSFPQANTEAFF. The chain carries TRBV5-6 and TRBJ1-1; D is ambiguous. Trimming shortened V by 2 bases and J by 1 base, and 9 bases separated the two germline ends. Germline V gene sequence: CDR1 SGHDT, CDR2 YYEEEE. This CDR3 has 14 amino acids.

This sequence joins TRBV11-2 and TRBJ1-1, with D maybe TRBD1 (5 bases). Germline values: CDR1 SGHAT, CDR2 FQNNGV. The CDR3 loop spans 12 amino acids. V lost 7 bases and J lost 7, with 13 bases in between. Here the CDR3 reads CASTISGLEAFF. The DNA of the CDR3 is TGTGCCAGCACCATTTCGGGACTTGAAGCTTTCTTT.

The V gene is TRBV6-5, the J gene TRBJ2-5; possibly TRBD1 for D (7 bases). Germline V gene sequence: CDR1 MNHEY, CDR2 SVGAGI. The CDR3 has 13 amino acids. V lost 6 bases, J lost 2 bases, and 10 bases lay in between. This chain's CDR3 is CASSPGGQETQYF. The DNA of the CDR3 is TGTGCCAGCAGCCCAGGGGGGCAAGAGACCCAGTACTTC.

The genes are TRBV7-9 and TRBJ2-3, with TRBD2 matching over 13 bases. CDR3 length equals 17 residues. CDR1 SEHNR and CDR2 FQNEAQ come from the germline V gene (reference sequence). The V segment lost 5 bases and the J segment 1 base; nucleotides outside the gene matches: 6. The CDR3 nucleotides read TGTGCCAGCAGCCTTACCGGGACTAGCGGGGGCACAGATACGCAGTATTTT. Encoded protein: CASSLTGTSGGTDTQYF.

The chain links TRBV6-5 to TRBJ2-1; 12 nucleotides agree with TRBD2. The CDR3 runs to 15 residues. The J segment lost 6 bases and the V segment lost 2 bases, leaving 2 bases of the junction unmatched. CDR1 and CDR2 (germline): MNHEY, SVGAGI. CDR3 in amino acids: CASSYGLAGTNEQFF. CDR3 nucleotide sequence: TGTGCCAGCAGTTACGGACTAGCGGGGACCAATGAGCAGTTCTTC.

This clone was recorded once. The genes are TRBV18 and TRBJ2-3, with D maybe TRBD2 (6 bases). Trimming cost V 2 bases and J 2 bases, with 11 bases left between them. CDR3 length: 15 residues. Germline lookup yields CDR1 KGHSH and CDR2 LQKENI. The CDR3 sequence: CASSPSGGATDTQYF. The CDR3 DNA sequence: TGTGCCAGCTCACCATCTGGCGGGGCCACAGATACGCAGTATTTT.

Comments on this clone: One junction end does not reproduce the germline sequence, and a read error may be involved. The rearrangement links TRBV5-1 to TRBJ2-7; 8 nucleotides match TRBD1. Germline lookup yields CDR1 SGHRS and CDR2 YFSETQ. This CDR3 has 14 amino acids. Written as DNA, the CDR3 is TGTGCCAGCAGCTTGAGACAGGGGTACTACGAGCAGTACTTC. Translating it yields CASSLRQGYYEQYF.